This T cell receptor beta chain was observed in a study of blood T cells in healthy people across ages. Across the whole study: Capture by template switching was about one barcoded beta molecule per two T cells. Whole-study results and caveats: Those diversity estimates obtained from one million T cells were thought to be underestimates.

The CDR3 spans 12 residues. Per the germline V gene, CDR1 is DFQATT and CDR2 is SNEGSKA (reference sequence). Trimming pared 5 bases from V and 1 base from J, leaving 8 bases between. This clonotype was counted only a few times. Its antigen remains unidentified. Next came a second PCR, run for about 7 to 12 cycles, which used a sample-barcoded 5' primer along with a J-beta primer mix. TCRdb called the 5' RACE reads again in MiXCR, with one record for every CDR3 protein. The sample has around 780,000 distinct CDR3 sequences; 56% are singletons. The receptor was isolated from a man between 35 and 55 years old in good health. The chain employs TRBV20-1 and TRBJ1-1; no definite D call. Sequencing was carried out using blood. CDR3 amino acids: CSASTGNTEAFF. Here the CDR3 DNA reads TGCAGTGCTTCCACCGGGAACACTGAAGCTTTCTTT.